Here is one TCR beta chain with its context. Using immunoSEQ multiplex PCR, the repertoire was profiled, and TCRdb retains in-frame clones only, with some absent. The table records 65,000 to 80,000 clones, 90% of them present only once. These data come from a study of OX40 agonist ivuxolimab in advanced cancers. Study-level background: Three patients had partial responses: one hepatocellular carcinoma, two cutaneous melanoma.

This CDR3 is 11 amino acids long. The germline V and J ends were trimmed by 6 bases and 5 bases, with 10 bases remaining between them. Germline CDR1 and CDR2: DFQATT and SNEGSKA (reference sequence). The sequences come from CD4+ or CD8+ T cells sorted from blood, collected in a trial of the OX40 agonist ivuxolimab. The V call is TRBV20-1, the J call TRBJ2-5; the D is unclear. The TCR comes from an adult with an advanced solid tumor such as melanoma, head and neck, liver or kidney cancer. The CDR3 DNA reads as TGCAGTGCCCTCCTTGGGGAGACCCAGTACTTC. It codes for CSALLGETQYF.